These 13 T cell receptor beta chains originate from one sample sequenced in a study of shared clonotypes between healthy human individuals. The protocol was immunoSEQ multiplex PCR, while the TCRdb copy is restricted to in-frame clones and leaves out a portion. The sample yields about 470,000 clones, more than 75% seen once. The sample comprised PBMCs. These receptors came from a woman aged 35 to 49 in good health. Some clones in this sample may be carry-over from other donors' samples.

V and J are TRBV5-5 and TRBJ2-1, with TRBD2 identical over 11 bases. The V gene end was trimmed by 4 bases and the J gene end by 7 bases; junction bases not matched to a gene: 10. The germline V gene has CDR1 SGHKS and CDR2 YYEKEE (reference sequence). This CDR3 is built from 16 residues. The CDR3 spells CASSRTLAGVLNEQFF. The CDR3 nucleotides are TGTGCCAGCAGCCGTACACTAGCGGGAGTATTAAATGAGCAGTTCTTC.

The chain joins TRBV7-9 to TRBJ1-1; D not certain. V lost 3 bases, J lost 0 bases, and 5 bases lay in between. The CDR3 is 13 amino acids. Germline V CDR1 and CDR2: SEHNR, FQNEAQ (reference sequence). In DNA form, the CDR3 reads TGTGCCAGCAGCTTCTTTTTGAACACTGAAGCTTTCTTT. Protein product: CASSFFLNTEAFF.

This clone was detected once. Other DNA sequences from this sample encode an identical CDR3 as well. The genes are TRBV9 and TRBJ2-7, with D possibly being TRBD1 or TRBD2 (5 bases each). The ends were cut back, 4 bases at V and 0 bases at J, with 11 bases in the middle. This CDR3 contains 14 residues. Germline V CDR1 and CDR2: SGDLS, YYNGEE. As DNA, the CDR3 is TGTGCCAGCAGCCCCGGGACGGCCTCCTACGAGCAGTACTTC. Its translation is CASSPGTASYEQYF.

This clone was seen repeatedly, ten times or more. The chain recombines TRBV12-5 with TRBJ2-7; 9 bases align to TRBD1. The V gene's germline CDR1 is LGHNT and CDR2 FRNRAP. The trim removed 2 bases at V and 3 bases at J, leaving 8 bases unmatched. This CDR3 has 16 residues. The CDR3: CASGLSSRDRVYEQYF. In DNA form, the CDR3 reads TGTGCTAGTGGTTTGTCTAGCCGGGACAGGGTCTACGAGCAGTACTTC.

The rearrangement uses TRBV18 and TRBJ2-7; perhaps TRBD1 as D (5 bases). The V end was cut by 6 bases, the J end by 1 base, with 19 bases between. CDR1 and CDR2 (germline): KGHSH, LQKENI. The CDR3 is 16 residues long. In nucleotides, the CDR3 is TGTGCCAGCTCTCCCAGCGCTGGGCAGGGATCCTACGAGCAGTACTTC. Translating it yields CASSPSAGQGSYEQYF.

The chain recombines TRBV27 with TRBJ2-7, with 11 bases that match TRBD2. Looked up from germline, CDR1 is MNHEY and CDR2 is SMNVEV (reference sequence). The ends lost 5 bases at V and 3 bases at J; junction bases unmatched: 3. CDR3 length: 14 residues. The DNA of the CDR3 is TGTGCCAGCAGTCCCCTAGCGGGGGGCTACGAGCAGTACTTC. Translating it yields CASSPLAGGYEQYF.

The gene calls are TRBV18 and TRBJ2-3; 8 bases map to TRBD2. Per germline, CDR1 KGHSH and CDR2 LQKENI. The CDR3 extends over 17 amino acids. The V segment lost 2 bases and the J segment 4 bases; nucleotides outside the gene matches: 11. The CDR3, as DNA: TGTGCCAGCTCACCAGGGTCGAGCGGGAGTTTCCCAGATACGCAGTATTTT. Its translation: CASSPGSSGSFPDTQYF. Complete variable domain (other parts from reference TRBV18 and TRBJ2-3): NAGVMQNPRHLVRRRGQEARLRCSPMKGHSHVYWYRQLPEEGLKFMVYLQKENIIDESGMPKERFSAEFPKEGPSILRIQQVVRGDSAAYFCASSPGSSGSFPDTQYFGPGTRLTVL.

This clone has a single count. V usage is TRBV5-1 and J usage is TRBJ2-5; unclear D gene. The CDR3 runs to 15 residues. V was cut by 4 bases and J by 0 bases, with 13 bases left in between. The V gene's germline CDR1 is SGHRS and CDR2 YFSETQ. The CDR3 sequence is CASSEQMKDQETQYF. The CDR3 DNA reads TGCGCCAGCAGCGAGCAAATGAAGGACCAAGAGACCCAGTACTTC.

As regards this clone: One junction end disagrees with the germline gene, perhaps due to a read error. The chain joins TRBV19 to TRBJ1-2, with D possibly TRBD1 on 5 matching bases. This CDR3 is 16 amino acids long. The V gene's germline CDR1 is LNHDA and CDR2 SQIVND (reference sequence). The CDR3 nucleotides read TGTGCCAGCAGTAAGGGGACGGCAATTCGCGGCTATGGCTACACCTTC. Translating it yields CASSKGTAIRGYGYTF.

This sequence joins TRBV27 and TRBJ2-7, with 9 bases lining up with TRBD1. The CDR3 is made up of 14 amino acids. CDR1 and CDR2 from the germline V gene are MNHEY and SMNVEV (reference sequence). J gave up 2 bases and V 8 bases, and 7 bases lay outside the gene matches. The CDR3 sequence: CASQGQGMPYEQYF. The CDR3 DNA follows: TGTGCCAGCCAAGGACAGGGGATGCCCTACGAGCAGTACTTC.

Comments on this clone: Possible read error: a much larger clone is one base away. This chain links TRBV5-6 with TRBJ2-3; D might be TRBD2 (6 bases). The CDR3 spans 14 residues. CDR1 and CDR2 from the germline V gene are SGHDT and YYEEEE. The V gene lost 4 bases and the J gene lost 0 bases, with 9 bases spanning the gap. CDR3 region: CASSPGTSTDTQYF. The CDR3 DNA sequence: TGTGCCAGCAGCCCAGGGACTAGCACAGATACGCAGTATTTT.

The chain employs TRBV4-3 and TRBJ1-2; D remains ambiguous. Per the germline V gene, CDR1 is LGHNA and CDR2 is YSLEER. Trimming took off 0 bases at V and 1 base at J, with 9 bases between the two ends. The CDR3 extends over 15 amino acids. Here the CDR3 reads CASSQEMGSNYGYTF. As DNA, the CDR3 is TGCGCCAGCAGCCAAGAGATGGGAAGTAACTATGGCTACACCTTC.

CDR3 nucleotide sequence: TGTGCCAGCAGCCTGGACAGGGCAAAGGGCTACACCTTC. It is translated as CASSLDRAKGYTF. V is TRBV5-6 and J is TRBJ1-2; 8 positions match TRBD1. CDR3 length: 13 amino acids. The V gene's germline CDR1 is SGHDT and CDR2 YYEEEE. The V segment lost 4 bases and the J segment 8 bases; nucleotides outside the gene matches: 7.